The clone carrying this T cell receptor (beta chain) appeared many times. Germline V gene data show CDR1 as SGHDT and CDR2 as YYEEEE. The CDR3 length is 15 residues. V lost 3 bases and J 2 bases, leaving 11 bases between the germline ends. The data were taken from a study of T-cell reconstitution after alpha-beta-depleted transplantation in children. The library targeted TCRbeta and was prepared with unique molecular identifiers. Each CDR3 protein gets one entry after TCRdb re-called the PCR reads with MiXCR. This sample yields almost 400,000 distinct CDR3 sequences, of which roughly 21% are seen a single time; 3.5% to 4% belongs to the top ten.

This specimen was PBMCs from the stem cell graft donor, taken from the stem cell graft. The chain is built from TRBV5-6 and TRBJ2-2; D remains ambiguous. The TCR sequence derives from a human donor who donated a stem cell graft to a child with acute myeloid leukemia. As DNA, the CDR3 is TGTGCCAGCAGCTCCATTAGCCATAACACCGGGGAGCTGTTTTTT. Protein: CASSSISHNTGELFF.